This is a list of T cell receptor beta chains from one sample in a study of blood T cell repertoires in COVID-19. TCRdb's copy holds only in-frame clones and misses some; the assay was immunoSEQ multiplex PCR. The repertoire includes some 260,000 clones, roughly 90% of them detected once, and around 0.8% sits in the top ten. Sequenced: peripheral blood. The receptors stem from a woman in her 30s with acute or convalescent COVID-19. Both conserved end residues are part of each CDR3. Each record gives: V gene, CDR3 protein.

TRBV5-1 CASSGGQGFVVYNEQFF
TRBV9 CASREGLADSYNEQFF
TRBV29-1 CSVARSSSYNEQFF
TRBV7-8 CASSFRDRGILGNQPQHF
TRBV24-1 CATSDPGTEKQFF
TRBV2 CASRTTLAEYNEQFF
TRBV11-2 CASSLGGRGGETQYF
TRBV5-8 CASSLDPPDRGRGSYYEQYF
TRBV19 CATRTSGSTGELFF
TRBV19 CASSMGTSSQFF
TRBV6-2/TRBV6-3 CASSYYPREGFLYEQYF
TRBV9 CASSKTGTSATGELFF
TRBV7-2 CASSKVGNTEAFF
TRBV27 CASGVQGTGRPYEQYF
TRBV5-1 CASSSGTSTGELFF
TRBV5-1 CASKTADTQYF
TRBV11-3 CASSFSGIPTYEQYF
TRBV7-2 CASSKLSYEQYF
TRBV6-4 CASSDPRDTTYEQYF
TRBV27 CASRPTLAENTGELFF
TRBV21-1 CASSILDSLIGGTEAFF
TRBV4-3 CASSHGDRGTLAGAPGEQFF